This TCR beta chain is drawn from a study of regulatory dendritic cells for organ transplantation (dated by TCRdb to 2015 to 2018). Study-level background: To make regulatory dendritic cells, monocytes were cultured with vitamin D3 on days 0 and 4, plus IL-10 on day 4. Before and after allostimulation with regulatory or mature dendritic cells, TCRbeta repertoires were sequenced from sorted naive and memory CD4+ and CD8+ T cells. On day 6, LPS was added to the DC cultures to test how the DCs responded to a strong maturation-inducing agent.

Multiplexed two-step PCR with Vbeta-specific forward primers and Jbeta-specific reverse primers was used to amplify TCRbeta CDR3 regions. Through the immunoSEQ service, the TCRbeta libraries were run on an Illumina instrument for sequencing. As for the original processing: IMGT annotation was used to assign V, D and J genes, and synthetic CDR3 analogues were used to correct the counts for multiplex PCR bias. The immunoSEQ Analyzer calculated repertoire clonality as one minus the normalized Shannon entropy. Fisher's exact test with Benjamini-Hochberg false discovery rate control was used to define clonal expansion, with two-tailed P<0.01. TCRdb limited this immuneACCESS table to in-frame rearrangements with V and J called. A share of clones is missing; checked studies link under half to unresolved V genes, and the rest is unexplained. The DNA was the basis for D and trimming; V, J and clone size are from that table. For this sample the table gives 13,000 or so clones, of which over 85% were detected only once. The ten largest clones capture roughly 0.22% of the sample.

Sorted T cell subsets were CFSE-labeled and co-cultured for 4 to 6 days with allogeneic regulatory or mature dendritic cells at a 1:10 DC:T ratio. FACS was used to sort CD4+ or CD8+ cells into naive T cells, defined as CD45RA+, and memory T cells, defined as CD45RO+. The T cells used for TCR sequencing were obtained from two healthy control subjects. Genomic DNA was extracted with the Qiagen DNeasy Blood & Tissue Kit. Of note for this clone: Its antigen has not been determined. No quality values exist for individual bases; no much larger clone is one base distant.

The study at large found these results: Expansion of memory CD8+ clones was induced by allostimulation in both subjects, but more limited expansion appeared to be induced by regulatory dendritic cells than by mature dendritic cells. Only a couple of subjects were sequenced, and considerable between-individual heterogeneity in the alloreactive memory CD8+ T cell pool was noted by the authors. Among the resting subsets, memory CD8+ T cells contained the most alloreactive TCR clonotypes. Naive CD4+ and CD8+ T cells showed highly diverse repertoires, whereas memory cells were less diverse and memory CD8+ cells were the most oligoclonal.

The CDR3, cysteine through phenylalanine, is 18 amino acids long. Kept here is only the CDR3 DNA, which spans 54 bases and is read in frame from base 1. The germline V gene (reference sequence) supplies CDR1 SEHNR and CDR2 FQNEAQ. V is reduced by 5 bases and J by 0 bases, leaving a spacing of 20 bases between them. The source of this sequence is a human donor in good health. The V and J segments used are TRBV7-9 and TRBJ2-1; no D gene can be assigned with confidence. The specimen was naive CD8+ T cells from blood cultured with regulatory dendritic cells. This specimen's cell subset or site label, interpreted: CD45RA+ naive T cells. The nucleotide sequence is TGTGCCAGCAGCCAATGGCCTCGCGAGGCAAACTCCTACAATGAGCAGTTCTTC. The resulting protein is CASSQWPREANSYNEQFF.